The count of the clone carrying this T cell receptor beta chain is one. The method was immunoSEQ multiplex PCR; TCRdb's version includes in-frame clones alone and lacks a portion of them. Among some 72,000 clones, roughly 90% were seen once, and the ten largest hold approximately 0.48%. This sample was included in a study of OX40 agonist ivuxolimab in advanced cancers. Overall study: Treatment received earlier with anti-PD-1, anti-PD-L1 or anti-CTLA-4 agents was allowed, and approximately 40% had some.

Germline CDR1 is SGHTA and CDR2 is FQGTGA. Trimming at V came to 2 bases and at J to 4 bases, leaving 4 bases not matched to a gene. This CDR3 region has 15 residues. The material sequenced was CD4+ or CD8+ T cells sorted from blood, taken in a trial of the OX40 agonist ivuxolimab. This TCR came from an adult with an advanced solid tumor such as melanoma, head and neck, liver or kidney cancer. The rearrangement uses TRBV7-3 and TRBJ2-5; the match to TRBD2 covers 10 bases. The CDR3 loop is CASSLLSGRGETQYF. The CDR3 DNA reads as TGTGCCAGCAGCTTACTAAGCGGGAGGGGAGAGACCCAGTACTTC.